The rows below give T cell receptor beta chains drawn from one sample of a study of T and B cells in COVID-19 patients. One entry per CDR3 protein results from TCRdb running MiXCR on the multiplex PCR reads. In the table there are about 5,100 distinct CDR3 sequences, roughly 23% of which are singletons. The sample taken for sequencing was blood. The receptors come from a human donor with active COVID-19. Each CDR3 is given with its conserved first and last residue. Each record gives: D gene, V gene, clone size, J gene, CDR3 DNA, CDR3 protein. D genes are given only for firm matches. A clone size is listed for some rows: how often the clone was seen (once, few, many), or a class if it is expanded.

>NA|TRBV10-2|NA|TRBJ2-7
TGCGCCAGCAGTCCGGGGACTGCCGAGCAGTACTTC
CASSPGTAEQYF
>NA|TRBV27|medium-sized|TRBJ1-6
TGTGCCAGCAGTTCCAGACAACTCCGGACGGCGAGCTCCTATAATTCACCCCTCCACTTT
CASSSRQLRTASSYNSPLHF
>NA|TRBV5-6|NA|TRBJ1-6
TGTGCCAGCAGCTCGACGACCGGTTTCTCCTATAATTCACCCCTCCACTTT
CASSSTTGFSYNSPLHF
>NA|TRBV7-2|NA|TRBJ1-2
TGTGCCAGCAGCCAGACACCAAGTACAGGGTCCCATGGGGATGGCTACACCTTC
CASSQTPSTGSHGDGYTF
>NA|TRBV12-3/TRBV12-4|NA|TRBJ1-5
TGTGCCAGCAGGGGGGCGGGAATAGTCCAGCCCCAGCATTTT
CASRGAGIVQPQHF
>NA|TRBV6-2/TRBV6-3|medium-sized|TRBJ2-3
TGTGCCAGCAGTTACTCGGGTGGGGGAGATACGCAGTATTTT
CASSYSGGGDTQYF
>TRBD1|TRBV20-1|NA|TRBJ2-7
TGCAGTGCTAGGGCCTCCGGGACAGGGTACTACGAGCAGTACTTC
CSARASGTGYYEQYF
>TRBD1|TRBV7-2|NA|TRBJ1-5
TGTGCCAGCAGCTTTGCAGGGGGGCGCAATCAGCCCCAGCATTTT
CASSFAGGRNQPQHF
>NA|TRBV20-1|NA|TRBJ2-5
TGCAGTGCTGAGAATCAAGAGACCCAGTACTTC
CSAENQETQYF
>TRBD1|TRBV5-1|once|TRBJ1-5
TGCGCCAGCAGCAATACAGGGGAGAAGGGTCAGCCCCAGCATTTT
CASSNTGEKGQPQHF
>NA|TRBV13|medium-sized|TRBJ2-5
TGTGCCAGCAGCTCTGCGGCGGAGACCCAGTACTTC
CASSSAAETQYF
>NA|TRBV24-1|few|TRBJ2-1
TGTGCCACCAGTGATTCTGTAGCTACCTCCTACAATGAGCAGTTCTTC
CATSDSVATSYNEQFF
>TRBD1|TRBV6-2/TRBV6-3|medium-sized|TRBJ2-4
TGTGCCAGCAGTTATGGCCCCGGGACAGTCCTTCTGTACTTC
CASSYGPGTVLLYF
>NA|TRBV6-1|NA|TRBJ1-1
TGTGCCAGCAGTGACCGGGACTGGAAGGTTGAAGCTTTCTTT
CASSDRDWKVEAFF
>NA|TRBV6-5|many|TRBJ2-4
TGTGCGGGTCAGTTGAAAAACATTCAGTACTTC
CAGQLKNIQYF
>NA|TRBV6-1|few|TRBJ1-2
TGTGCCAGCAGTGATCTGGGGAGAGGGGGCTACACCTTC
CASSDLGRGGYTF
>NA|TRBV25-1|NA|TRBJ1-6
TGTGCCAGCAGCTATTCCAGGGAAAATTCACCCCTCCACTTT
CASSYSRENSPLHF
>NA|TRBV7-2|few|TRBJ1-5
TGTGCCAGCAGCCTTCAACATAGCAATCAGCCCCAGCATTTT
CASSLQHSNQPQHF
>NA|TRBV9|once|TRBJ1-4
TGTGCCAGCTCATCTAGTAATGAAAAACTGTTTTTT
CASSSSNEKLFF
>TRBD1|TRBV12-3/TRBV12-4|many|TRBJ1-1
TGTGCCAGCAGTTTTCCGGGTCATTCAGGGGGGGGGACGAACACTGAAGCTTTCTTT
CASSFPGHSGGGTNTEAFF
>NA|TRBV5-1|NA|TRBJ2-3
TGCGCCAGCAGTTACTACAGGTCAGATACGCAGTATTTT
CASSYYRSDTQYF
>NA|TRBV30|medium-sized|TRBJ1-5
TGTGCCTGGAGTTTGGGCGGGTCTGGCAATCAGCCCCAGCATTTT
CAWSLGGSGNQPQHF
>TRBD1|TRBV18|many|TRBJ2-1
TGTGCCAGCTCACCAACTGGACAGGGCAATGAGCAGTTCTTC
CASSPTGQGNEQFF
>NA|TRBV7-2|NA|TRBJ1-1
TGTGCCAGCAGCTTCCTCACTGAAGCTTTCTTT
CASSFLTEAFF
>NA|TRBV6-2/TRBV6-3|NA|TRBJ2-1
TGTGCCAGCAGAACAGAAACGGGCGTTAAAACCTACAATGAGCAGTTCTTC
CASRTETGVKTYNEQFF
>NA|TRBV28|NA|TRBJ1-2
TGTGCCAGCAGCCAGGACTATGGCTACACCTTC
CASSQDYGYTF
>NA|TRBV5-1|few|TRBJ1-1
TGCGCCAGCAGCTTGGAGGACCTGGGCACTGAAGCTTTCTTT
CASSLEDLGTEAFF
>NA|TRBV20-1|NA|TRBJ2-7
TGCAGTGCTAGAGGGTCTGGAGAGCAGTACTTC
CSARGSGEQYF
>NA|TRBV20-1|NA|TRBJ2-7
TGCAGTGCCCCCGGGCAGGGTCCCTACGAGCAGTACTTC
CSAPGQGPYEQYF
>NA|TRBV11-2|few|TRBJ1-6
TGTGCCAGCAGCTTAGAGCCTTCTTCACCCCTCCACTTT
CASSLEPSSPLHF
>NA|TRBV6-5|medium-sized|TRBJ1-6
TGTGCCAGCAGTCGGACGGCGGTCTCTCATAATTCACCCCTCCACTTT
CASSRTAVSHNSPLHF
>TRBD2|TRBV29-1|NA|TRBJ2-1
TGCAGCGTGGGGGGGTACCGCAATGAGCAGTTCTTC
CSVGGYRNEQFF